This TCR beta chain was sequenced in a study of shared clonotypes between healthy human individuals. Points from the study as a whole: Clonotype sharing across several donors was observed for around 5% of naive CD4 clonotypes. For sorted subsets, rarefaction showed incomplete sequencing despite large depth.

Germline V lookup: CDR1 MNHEY, CDR2 SVGAGI. The CDR3 has 13 amino acids. The V gene end was trimmed by 7 bases and the J gene end by 4 bases; junction bases not matched to a gene: 5. CD45RA+ naive and CD45RA-negative memory subsets were separated from CD4+ cells. Libraries were prepared by immunoSEQ multiplex PCR; TCRdb keeps only in-frame clonotypes and omits some of them. The table records under 1,100,000 clones, around 74% of them present only once. Turning to this clone: The antigen remains unidentified.

The chain carries TRBV6-5 and TRBJ2-7; 9 bases match TRBD1. The specimen sequenced was memory CD4+ T cells sorted from blood. Subset indicated: CD45RA-negative fraction. The receptor was derived from a man between 18 and 29 years old in good health. The CDR3 DNA reads TGTGCCAGCACGAGGGGACAGGGATACGAGCAGTACTTC. Protein sequence: CASTRGQGYEQYF.